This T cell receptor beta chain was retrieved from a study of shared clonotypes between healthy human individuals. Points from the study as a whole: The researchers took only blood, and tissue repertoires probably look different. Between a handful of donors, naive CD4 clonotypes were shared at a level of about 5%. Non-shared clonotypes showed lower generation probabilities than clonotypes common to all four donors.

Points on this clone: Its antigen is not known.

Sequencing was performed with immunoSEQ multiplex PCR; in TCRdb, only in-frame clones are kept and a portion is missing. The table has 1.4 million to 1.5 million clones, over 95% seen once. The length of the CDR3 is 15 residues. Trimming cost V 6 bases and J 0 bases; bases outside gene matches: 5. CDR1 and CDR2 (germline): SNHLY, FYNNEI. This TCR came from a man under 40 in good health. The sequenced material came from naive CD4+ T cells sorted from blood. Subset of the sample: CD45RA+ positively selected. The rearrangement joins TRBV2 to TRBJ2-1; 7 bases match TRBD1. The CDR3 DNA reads TGTGCCAGCAGCCTAGGGGACAGCTCCTACAATGAGCAGTTCTTC. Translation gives CASSLGDSSYNEQFF.